A selection of T cell receptor beta chains follows, all from one sample in a study of circulating CD8 cells and anti-PD-1 response in melanoma. MiXCR, run by TCRdb on the reads, gives a single entry per CDR3 protein. The sample has 400 or so distinct CDR3 sequences, 6.7% seen once; the top ten hold roughly three fifths. The input for sequencing was CD8+ T cells from PBMCs, taken at baseline or after one month of anti-PD-1 therapy (not recorded which). The receptors were sampled from a human donor with melanoma. Both conserved end residues are part of each CDR3. D genes are given only for firm matches. Rows give clone size only sometimes, using once, few, many, or a class for an expanded clone.

J gene	D gene	V gene	clone size	CDR3 DNA	CDR3 protein
TRBJ2-1	TRBD1	TRBV19	large	TGTGCCAGTAGCCAGGGACAGGGGCGAAACAATGAGCAGTTCTTC	CASSQGQGRNNEQFF
TRBJ2-2	-	TRBV29-1	medium-sized	TGCAGTGTTTCGGGGGACGAGAACACCGGGGAGCTGTTTTTT	CSVSGDENTGELFF
TRBJ2-1	-	TRBV7-8	medium-sized	TGTGCCAGCAGCTTACCCCAGACCTACAATGAGCAGTTCTTC	CASSLPQTYNEQFF
TRBJ2-4	-	TRBV7-2	medium-sized	TGTGCCAGCAGCGTAATAGGGGGTGGGAAAAACATTCAGTACTTC	CASSVIGGGKNIQYF
TRBJ2-7	-	TRBV12-3/TRBV12-4	medium-sized	TGTGCCAGCAGGGAGAGGGACACGCCTTCCTACGAGCAGTACTTC	CASRERDTPSYEQYF
TRBJ2-2	-	TRBV27	large	TGTGCCAGCAGCCTCCAGGGACCCACCGGGGAGCTGTTTTTT	CASSLQGPTGELFF
TRBJ1-3	-	TRBV19	large	TGTGCCAGTAGTATGGGGGAATCGGCTGGAAACACCATATATTTT	CASSMGESAGNTIYF
TRBJ2-1	-	TRBV7-2	medium-sized	TGTGCCAGCAGCATTGTCACGATTGAGCAGTTCTTC	CASSIVTIEQFF
TRBJ2-6	-	TRBV13	medium-sized	TGTGCCAGCAGCCCCGGATCTGGGGCCAACGTCCTGACTTTC	CASSPGSGANVLTF
TRBJ2-3	TRBD2	TRBV6-1	few	TGTGCCAGCAGTTACCAGACTAGCGGGAGGGCCGGGCAGTATTTT	CASSYQTSGRAGQYF
TRBJ2-2	TRBD2	TRBV5-6	medium-sized	TGTGCCAGCAGCCCTTCGGGACTAGCGGGAGCCTCTTCCGGGGAGCTGTTTTTT	CASSPSGLAGASSGELFF
TRBJ2-7	-	TRBV19	large	TGTGCCAGTAGTATATCAGGGGCTACCTACGAGCAGTACTTC	CASSISGATYEQYF
TRBJ1-1	TRBD1	TRBV28	-	TGTGCTAGCAGTTCCCTGAAAAAAAACAGGGGGCGGGCTGAAGCTTCCTTT	CASSSLKKNRGRAEASF
TRBJ2-5	TRBD1	TRBV2	large	TGTGCCAGCGCCACAGGGGTGTACCAAGAGACCCAGTACTTC	CASATGVYQETQYF
TRBJ2-2	-	TRBV10-3	medium-sized	TGTGCCTATCAGATATCGGGGAACGGGGAGCTGTTTTTT	CAYQISGNGELFF
TRBJ2-7	-	TRBV28	large	TGTGCCAGCAGTTCCATCGAGGGCCGGTCGGAAGAGCAGTACTTC	CASSSIEGRSEEQYF
TRBJ2-7	-	TRBV27	large	TGTGCCAGCAGTTTCGCCGAGGGGAACGAGCAGTACTTC	CASSFAEGNEQYF
TRBJ2-7	-	TRBV15	large	TGTGCCACCAGCAGCGGCCCGGACTCAGGGTACGAGCAGTACTTC	CATSSGPDSGYEQYF
TRBJ2-1	TRBD2	TRBV6-5	large	TGTGCCAGCAGTTATATCGAGGGAGGGTACTCCTACAATGAGCAGTTCTTC	CASSYIEGGYSYNEQFF
TRBJ2-1	-	TRBV27	large	TGTGCCAGCAGTCTTATCCCCCCCCGGGAACAGTTCTTC	CASSLIPPREQFF
TRBJ2-7	TRBD1	TRBV27	medium-sized	TGTGCCAGCAGTTTAGGGACAGGGAACAACGAGCAGTACTTC	CASSLGTGNNEQYF
TRBJ2-1	-	TRBV5-6	medium-sized	TGTGCCAGCAGACTATGGACTTCAAATGAGCAGTTCTTC	CASRLWTSNEQFF
TRBJ2-1	-	TRBV28	few	TGTGCCAGCAGTTTGTCAGACTCTACCTACAATGAGCAGTTCTTC	CASSLSDSTYNEQFF
TRBJ2-7	-	TRBV19	medium-sized	TGTGCCAGTAGTATAGTCTACTCCTACGAGCAGTACTTC	CASSIVYSYEQYF
TRBJ2-1	-	TRBV24-1	medium-sized	TGTGCCACCAGTGCGGGCAATGAGCAGTTCTTC	CATSAGNEQFF
TRBJ1-1	-	TRBV29-1	medium-sized	TGCAGCGTTAAACCGACAGGTGAAGCTTTCTTT	CSVKPTGEAFF
TRBJ2-1	-	TRBV11-2	large	TGTGCCAGCAGCGTCAGCGGCTACCTAACAGACAATGAGCAGTTCTTC	CASSVSGYLTDNEQFF
TRBJ2-3	TRBD1	TRBV28	medium-sized	TGTGCCAGCAGTTGGGACAGGGACACAGATACGCAGTATTTT	CASSWDRDTDTQYF
TRBJ2-1	-	TRBV27	large	TGTGCCAGCAGTTATACTAGATACTATGAGCAGTTCTTC	CASSYTRYYEQFF
TRBJ2-1	TRBD2	TRBV7-3	hyperexpanded	TGTGCCAGCAGCCGACTAGCGGGAGGTACAGATGAGCAGTTCTTC	CASSRLAGGTDEQFF
TRBJ2-1	-	TRBV27	large	TGTGCCAGCAGCCGGTTACTTCAGGGAAATGAGCAGTTCTTC	CASSRLLQGNEQFF
TRBJ2-5	-	TRBV7-2	-	TGTGCCAGCAGCTTAGCGGGAGAAGTTGAAGAGACCCAGTACTTC	CASSLAGEVEETQYF
TRBJ1-1	TRBD1	TRBV28	medium-sized	TGTGCCAGCAGTTCCCTGAAAAAAAACAGGGGGCGGGCTGAAGCTTTCTTT	CASSSLKKNRGRAEAFF
TRBJ2-1	-	TRBV7-6	large	TGTGCCAGCAGCCCCTTGGGCTACAATGAGCAGTTCTTC	CASSPLGYNEQFF
TRBJ2-2	-	TRBV28	large	TGTGCCAGCAGTTTCCGGGGGACCGGGGAGCTGTTTTTT	CASSFRGTGELFF
TRBJ2-2	TRBD2	TRBV2	large	TGTGCCAGCAGCGCTAGAGGGGGACTAGCGGGAGGCCCCGTGAGAGAGGGGGAGCTGTTTTTT	CASSARGGLAGGPVREGELFF
TRBJ2-5	-	TRBV19	medium-sized	TGTGCCAGTAGTATTGGGGTAGTGTCCCAAGAGACCCAGTACTTC	CASSIGVVSQETQYF
TRBJ2-1	TRBD1	TRBV19	medium-sized	TGTGCCAGTAGTCGGGCAGGGGGTAATGAGCAGTTCTTC	CASSRAGGNEQFF
TRBJ2-1	TRBD2	TRBV6-2/TRBV6-3	large	TGTGCCAGCAGAAGGACTAGCGGGAACTTGGATGAGCAGTTCTTC	CASRRTSGNLDEQFF
TRBJ2-7	-	TRBV28	medium-sized	TGTGCCAGCAGCGACGGGACAAGGGTCTACGAGCAGTACTTC	CASSDGTRVYEQYF
TRBJ2-7	TRBD1	TRBV5-6	medium-sized	TGTGCCAGCAGCAAACCCAGGGGGAGCTACGAGCAGTACTTC	CASSKPRGSYEQYF